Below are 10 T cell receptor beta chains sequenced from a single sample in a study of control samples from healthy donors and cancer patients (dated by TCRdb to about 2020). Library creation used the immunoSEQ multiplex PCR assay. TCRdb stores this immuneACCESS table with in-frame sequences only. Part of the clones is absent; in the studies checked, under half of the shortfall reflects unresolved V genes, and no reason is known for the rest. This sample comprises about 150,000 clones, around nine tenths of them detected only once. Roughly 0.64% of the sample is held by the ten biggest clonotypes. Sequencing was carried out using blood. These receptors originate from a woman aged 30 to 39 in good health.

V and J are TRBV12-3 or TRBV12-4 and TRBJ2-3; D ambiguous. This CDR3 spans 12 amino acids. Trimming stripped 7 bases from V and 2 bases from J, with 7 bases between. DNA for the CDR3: TGTGCCAGCAACTTGGTCACAGATACGCAGTATTTT. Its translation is CASNLVTDTQYF.

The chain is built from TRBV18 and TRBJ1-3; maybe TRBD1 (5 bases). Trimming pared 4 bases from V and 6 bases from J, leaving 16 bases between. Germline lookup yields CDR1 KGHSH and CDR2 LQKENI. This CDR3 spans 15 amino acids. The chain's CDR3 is CASSLQQAGENTIYF. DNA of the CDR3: TGTGCCAGCTCACTTCAACAGGCCGGGGAAAACACCATATATTTT.

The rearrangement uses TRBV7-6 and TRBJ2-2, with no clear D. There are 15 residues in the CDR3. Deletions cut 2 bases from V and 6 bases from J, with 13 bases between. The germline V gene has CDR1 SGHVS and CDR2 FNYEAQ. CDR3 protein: CASSLITSRSGELFF. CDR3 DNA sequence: TGTGCCAGCAGCTTAATTACTTCCAGGTCCGGGGAGCTGTTTTTT.

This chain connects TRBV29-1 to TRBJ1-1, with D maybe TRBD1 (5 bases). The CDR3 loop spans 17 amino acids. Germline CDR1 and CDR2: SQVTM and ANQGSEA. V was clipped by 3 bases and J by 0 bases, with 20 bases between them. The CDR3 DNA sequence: TGCAGCGTTGAGGGGCTTGGGGGATTCAACATGAACACTGAAGCTTTCTTT. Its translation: CSVEGLGGFNMNTEAFF.

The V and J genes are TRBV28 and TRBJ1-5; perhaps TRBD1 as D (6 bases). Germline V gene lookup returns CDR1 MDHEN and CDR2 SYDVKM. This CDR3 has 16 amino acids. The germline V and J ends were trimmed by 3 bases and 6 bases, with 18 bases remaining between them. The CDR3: CASSLGAERSSQPQHF. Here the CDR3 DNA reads TGTGCCAGCAGTTTGGGGGCAGAGAGGTCCAGTCAGCCCCAGCATTTT.

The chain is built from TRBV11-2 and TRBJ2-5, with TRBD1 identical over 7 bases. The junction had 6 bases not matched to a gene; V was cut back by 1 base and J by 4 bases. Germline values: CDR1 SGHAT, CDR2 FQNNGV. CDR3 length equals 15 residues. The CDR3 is CASSLGMTGRETQYF. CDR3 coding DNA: TGTGCCAGCAGCTTAGGGATGACAGGGCGAGAGACCCAGTACTTC.

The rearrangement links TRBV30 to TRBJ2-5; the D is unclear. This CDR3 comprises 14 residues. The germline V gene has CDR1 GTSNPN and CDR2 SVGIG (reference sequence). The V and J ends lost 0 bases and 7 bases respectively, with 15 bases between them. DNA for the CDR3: TGTGCCTGGAGTGTACATTCAGGAGTCTCGACCCAGTACTTC. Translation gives CAWSVHSGVSTQYF.

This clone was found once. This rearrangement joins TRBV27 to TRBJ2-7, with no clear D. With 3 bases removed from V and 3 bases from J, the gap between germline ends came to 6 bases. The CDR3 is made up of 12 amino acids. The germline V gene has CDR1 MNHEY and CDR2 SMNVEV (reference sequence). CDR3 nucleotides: TGTGCCAGCAGTTTGTCCGGCTACGAGCAGTACTTC. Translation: CASSLSGYEQYF.

CDR3 sequence reads: CATLAGTVYTF. For the CDR3, the DNA is TGTGCCACCCTCGCCGGGACGGTCTACACCTTC. The rearrangement uses TRBV28 and TRBJ1-2; D possibly corresponds to TRBD1 (5 bases). The CDR3 covers 11 residues. The V end was cut by 10 bases, the J end by 10 bases, with 16 bases between. CDR1 and CDR2 from the germline V gene are MDHEN and SYDVKM.

The CDR3 region is CASSFFGTYNEQFF. The CDR3 region has the DNA TGTGCCAGCAGCTTCTTCGGGACCTACAATGAGCAGTTCTTC. V gene TRBV5-5 combines with J gene TRBJ2-1, with D possibly matching TRBD2 (5 bases). This CDR3 has 14 residues. Germline V gene lookup returns CDR1 SGHKS and CDR2 YYEKEE (reference sequence). V shed 2 bases and J shed 2 bases, with 8 bases lying between them.